Shown below are 16 T cell receptor beta chains from a single sample sequenced in a study of shared clonotypes between healthy human individuals. Method: immunoSEQ multiplex PCR; TCRdb's copy keeps in-frame clones and lacks some. The table includes about 380,000 clones, 90% to 98% detected once. Specimen: memory CD8+ T cells sorted from blood. Subset of the sample: CD45RO+ cells pooled with CCR7-negative TemRA cells. The receptors shown here come from a man aged 25-45 years in good health.

J is TRBJ2-1 and V is TRBV4-2; D gene uncertain. V was pared by 1 base and J by 8 bases, with 12 bases between. The CDR3 spans 14 residues. Germline V lookup: CDR1 LGHNA, CDR2 YNFKEQ. CDR3 nucleotides: TGTGCCAGCAGCCAAGGGAATCGCGAAGATGAGCAGTTCTTC. It translates to CASSQGNREDEQFF.

This clone was detected only once. The rearrangement uses TRBV11-3 and TRBJ1-1; no reliable D call. The ends were cut back, 3 bases at V and 6 bases at J, with 11 bases in the middle. There are 13 residues in the CDR3. Per the germline V gene, CDR1 is SGHNT and CDR2 is YENEEA. CDR3: CASSFGVKAEAFF. The CDR3 region has the DNA TGTGCCAGCAGCTTCGGGGTAAAGGCTGAAGCTTTCTTT. Based on the CDR3 plus reference TRBV11-3 and TRBJ1-1, the full variable domain is EAGVVQSPRYKIIEKKQPVAFWCNPISGHNTLYWYLQNLGQGPELLIRYENEEAVDDSQLPKDRFSAERLKGVDSTLKIQPAELGDSAVYLCASSFGVKAEAFFGQGTRLTVV.

Notes on this clone: Other DNA variants within this sample encode the same CDR3. The chain combines TRBV14 with TRBJ1-5; D ambiguous. Germline V CDR1 and CDR2: SGHDN, FVKESK. The length of the CDR3 is 13 residues. The V gene lost 1 base and the J gene lost 2 bases, with 3 bases spanning the gap. The CDR3 here is CASSQGGNQPQHF. For the CDR3, the DNA is TGTGCCAGCAGCCAAGGAGGCAATCAGCCCCAGCATTTT. Filled out from reference TRBV14 and TRBJ1-5, the complete variable domain reads EAGVTQFPSHSVIEKGQTVTLRCDPISGHDNLYWYRRVMGKEIKFLLHFVKESKQDESGMPNNRFLAERTGGTYSTLKVQPAELEDSGVYFCASSQGGNQPQHFGDGTRLSIL.

J is TRBJ1-1 and V is TRBV25-1; D unclear. There are 15 residues in the CDR3. In germline, CDR1 is MGHDK, CDR2 SYGVNS. The ends were cut back, 2 bases at V and 2 bases at J, with 12 bases in the middle. The CDR3 DNA follows: TGTGCCAGCAGTGAAACCGGACGGCCTAACACTGAAGCTTTCTTT. Its translation: CASSETGRPNTEAFF.

The CDR3 DNA reads TGTGCCATCAGAGGGTCGGGGGGCGGCCGTAATGAGCAGTTCTTC. Residues: CAIRGSGGGRNEQFF. V is TRBV10-3 and J is TRBJ2-1; a possible D gene is TRBD2 (7 bases). Germline values: CDR1 ENHRY, CDR2 SYGVKD. The CDR3 totals 15 residues. Trimming stripped 6 bases from V and 7 bases from J, with 19 bases between.

J is TRBJ2-7 and V is TRBV5-1; 8 positions agree with TRBD1. V trimming: 4 bases; J trimming: 5 bases; junction bases outside the gene matches: 5. The germline V gene has CDR1 SGHRS and CDR2 YFSETQ. The CDR3 loop spans 13 amino acids. The CDR3 loop is CASSPTGDHEQYF. DNA of the CDR3: TGCGCCAGCAGCCCGACAGGGGACCACGAGCAGTACTTC.

The J gene is TRBJ1-1, the V gene TRBV4-2; 9 bases fit TRBD1. The V gene end was trimmed by 0 bases and the J gene end by 4 bases; junction bases not matched to a gene: 9. This CDR3 is built from 17 residues. The V gene's germline CDR1 is LGHNA and CDR2 YNFKEQ. The CDR3 DNA reads TGTGCCAGCAGCCAAGAAGGGTGGGGACAGGGCGTCACTGAAGCTTTCTTT. Translation gives CASSQEGWGQGVTEAFF.

The V call is TRBV6-5, the J call TRBJ2-7; D remains ambiguous. Germline CDR1 is MNHEY and CDR2 is SVGAGI. This CDR3 is built from 16 residues. V was cut by 2 bases and J by 0 bases, with 14 bases left in between. CDR3: CASSYRLSVSSYEQYF. For the CDR3, the DNA is TGTGCCAGCAGTTACCGTTTGAGTGTCAGCTCCTACGAGCAGTACTTC.

This rearrangement joins TRBV11-2 to TRBJ1-1; D is possibly TRBD1 (5 bases). V was pared by 1 base and J by 0 bases, with 6 bases between. CDR1 SGHAT and CDR2 FQNNGV come from the germline V gene. CDR3 length equals 14 residues. The CDR3 reads CASSLVQVNTEAFF. CDR3 sequence (DNA): TGTGCCAGCAGCTTAGTACAGGTGAACACTGAAGCTTTCTTT.

The V gene is TRBV5-1, the J gene TRBJ2-7; 8 nucleotides line up with TRBD2. V dropped 3 bases and J dropped 5; count of bases not matched to a gene: 10. CDR1 and CDR2 from the germline V gene are SGHRS and YFSETQ. CDR3 length: 15 residues. Here the CDR3 reads CASSWGLGVFHEQYF. CDR3 DNA sequence: TGCGCCAGCAGCTGGGGACTAGGGGTCTTTCACGAGCAGTACTTC.

The chain is built from TRBV28 and TRBJ1-5, with 10 nucleotides matching TRBD1. Per the germline V gene, CDR1 is MDHEN and CDR2 is SYDVKM. This CDR3 contains 14 residues. V was clipped by 5 bases and J by 6 bases; unmatched bases: 4. This chain's CDR3 is CASSMTGGGQPQHF. CDR3 nucleotide sequence: TGTGCCAGCAGTATGACAGGGGGCGGTCAGCCCCAGCATTTT.

The chain uses TRBV5-6 and TRBJ2-7, with D possibly matching TRBD1 (6 bases). The CDR3 has 17 residues. Deletions cut 4 bases from V and 6 bases from J, with 26 bases between. The germline V gene has CDR1 SGHDT and CDR2 YYEEEE. The CDR3 reads CASSRLLSWPQGFEQYF. Here the CDR3 DNA reads TGTGCCAGCAGCCGACTCCTATCGTGGCCCCAGGGGTTCGAGCAGTACTTC.

The V and J genes are TRBV7-9 and TRBJ1-4, with TRBD1 matching 11 bases. This CDR3 spans 14 amino acids. Trimming cost V 4 bases and J 7 bases; bases outside gene matches: 2. Germline-derived CDR1 and CDR2 are SEHNR and FQNEAQ (reference sequence). In DNA, the CDR3 is TGTGCCAGCAGCTCCGGGACAGGGGGTGAAAAACTGTTTTTT. Protein sequence: CASSSGTGGEKLFF.

The V and J genes are TRBV28 and TRBJ2-1, with TRBD2 matching over 8 bases. J lost 5 bases, V lost 7 bases, and 7 bases had no gene match. Germline values: CDR1 MDHEN, CDR2 SYDVKM. The CDR3 sequence is 14 residues long. CDR3 nucleotide sequence: TGTGCCAGCACAGCGGGAGATTTTGACAATGAGCAGTTCTTC. This encodes CASTAGDFDNEQFF.

The rearrangement joins TRBV25-1 to TRBJ2-5; D possibly corresponds to TRBD1 (6 bases). This CDR3 is 17 amino acids long. The V end lost 2 bases, the J end lost 4 bases, and 20 bases lay between the germline ends. CDR1 MGHDK and CDR2 SYGVNS come from the germline V gene. CDR3 amino acids: CASSESGEGVLRETQYF. Written as DNA, the CDR3 is TGTGCCAGCAGTGAAAGCGGAGAGGGGGTCCTCAGAGAGACCCAGTACTTC.

The V and J genes are TRBV7-3 and TRBJ2-3; possibly TRBD1 for D (6 bases). Germline values: CDR1 SGHTA, CDR2 FQGTGA. The CDR3 runs to 13 residues. The V end was cut by 5 bases, the J end by 4 bases, with 10 bases between. CDR3 bases: TGTGCCAGCAGCCCCACAGGGTCAGATACGCAGTATTTT. It encodes CASSPTGSDTQYF.